Following are 14 T cell receptor beta chains from one sample sequenced in a study of identical twins. MiXCR was run by TCRdb on the 5' RACE reads, yielding one entry per CDR3 protein. The sample has under 500,000 distinct CDR3 sequences; 14% are singletons. This same sample was also part of a study on yellow fever vaccine responses in identical twins.

Sample: CD4+ T cells sorted from blood. These receptors all come from a woman younger than 30 in good health.

Ten or more counts support this clonotype. An end of the junction differs from the germline gene, which may be a read error. The V and J genes are TRBV7-7 and TRBJ1-2, with D maybe TRBD1 (5 bases). CDR3 size: 14 residues. The germline gives CDR1 SSHAT, CDR2 FNYEAQ (reference sequence). DNA of the CDR3: TGTGCTAGCAGCTTAGCCGTGGCGGACAATGGCTACACCTTC. Amino acids: CASSLAVADNGYTF. The variable domain in full, completed from reference TRBV7-7 and TRBJ1-2, reads GAGVSQSPRYKVTKRGQDVTLRCDPISSHATLYWYQQALGQGPEFLTYFNYEAQPDKSGLPSDRFSAERPEGSISTLTIQRTEQRDSAMYRCASSLAVADNGYTFGSGTRLTVV.

J is TRBJ2-3 and V is TRBV4-3, with 7 bases lining up with TRBD2. The CDR3 length is 16 residues. V gave up 3 bases and J gave up 2 bases; unmatched junction bases: 8. The germline gives CDR1 LGHNA, CDR2 YSLEER. This chain's CDR3 is CASSQLISGSTDTQYF. The CDR3 coding sequence is TGCGCCAGCAGCCAGCTGATTAGCGGGTCCACAGATACGCAGTATTTT.

This clonotype was counted only a few times. The genes are TRBV7-2 and TRBJ2-1; 7 bases align to TRBD2. The V segment lost 2 bases and the J segment 5 bases; nucleotides outside the gene matches: 9. The V gene's germline CDR1 is SGHTA and CDR2 FQGNSA. The CDR3 loop spans 16 amino acids. The CDR3 here is CASSLIPSGGNNEQFF. In DNA, the CDR3 is TGTGCCAGCAGCTTAATTCCTAGCGGAGGAAACAATGAGCAGTTCTTC. The full variable domain, with the rest looked up from reference TRBV7-2 and TRBJ2-1, is GAGVSQSPSNKVTEKGKDVELRCDPISGHTALYWYRQSLGQGLEFLIYFQGNSAPDKSGLPSDRFSAERTGGSVSTLTIQRTQQEDSAVYLCASSLIPSGGNNEQFFGPGTRLTVL.

This sequence joins TRBV20-1 and TRBJ2-7, with 10 bases that match TRBD1. The CDR3 is 14 amino acids. The germline gives CDR1 DFQATT, CDR2 SNEGSKA (reference sequence). V gave up 8 bases and J gave up 1 base; unmatched junction bases: 8. The CDR3 region has the DNA TGCAGTACCTATGGGACAGGGGTATCCTACGAGCAGTACTTC. This translates into CSTYGTGVSYEQYF.

The CDR3 region has the DNA TGTGCCAGCAGCCAAACCTATGCGAGGGGGGGACTCCAAGAGACCCAGTACTTC. It translates to CASSQTYARGGLQETQYF. This chain uses TRBV3-1 with TRBJ2-5; D is perhaps TRBD2 (7 bases). Trimming left V 2 bases short and J 1 base short, with 20 bases between. The CDR3 extends over 18 amino acids. Germline V gene sequence: CDR1 LGHDT, CDR2 YNNKEL (reference sequence).

The DNA of the CDR3 is TGTGCCAGCAGCGGACAACAAGAGACCCAGTACTTC. Encoded protein: CASSGQQETQYF. The chain employs TRBV11-2 and TRBJ2-5, with D maybe TRBD1 (5 bases). Germline V gene lookup returns CDR1 SGHAT and CDR2 FQNNGV. V was trimmed by 5 bases and J by 2 bases, leaving 6 bases between them. The CDR3 runs 12 residues. The full variable domain, rest sourced from reference TRBV11-2 and TRBJ2-5, is EAGVAQSPRYKIIEKRQSVAFWCNPISGHATLYWYQQILGQGPKLLIQFQNNGVVDDSQLPKDRFSAERLKGVDSTLKIQPAKLEDSAVYLCASSGQQETQYFGPGTRLLVL.

The chain uses TRBV5-6 and TRBJ2-6, with D tentatively TRBD2 (5 bases). Germline CDR1 and CDR2: SGHDT and YYEEEE. The CDR3 runs 18 residues. V shed 3 bases and J shed 0 bases, with 16 bases lying between them. This CDR3 reads CASSSGGSAYSGANVLTF. In DNA, the CDR3 is TGTGCCAGCAGCTCTGGAGGCAGCGCCTACTCTGGGGCCAACGTCCTGACTTTC.

J is TRBJ2-2 and V is TRBV6-5; possibly TRBD2 for D (6 bases). The length of the CDR3 is 17 residues. From germline, CDR1 is MNHEY and CDR2 SVGAGI. Trimming took 0 bases from V and 4 from J, leaving 15 bases between them. The CDR3 protein is CASSYSPGGYRTGELFF. CDR3 nucleotides: TGTGCCAGCAGTTACTCCCCAGGAGGGTATCGCACCGGGGAGCTGTTTTTT.

This clonotype was observed many times. The chain recombines TRBV18 with TRBJ2-1; D is possibly TRBD1 (6 bases). The CDR3 extends over 17 amino acids. The germline gives CDR1 KGHSH, CDR2 LQKENI. The germline V and J ends were trimmed by 2 bases and 1 base, with 15 bases remaining between them. CDR3 DNA: TGTGCCAGCTCACCATCTCCCAGGGGCCCTTCCTACAATGAGCAGTTCTTC. This translates into CASSPSPRGPSYNEQFF.

This clonotype was counted many times. The rearrangement links TRBV20-1 to TRBJ1-6, with a tentative D call TRBD1 (6 bases). Deletions cut 1 base from V and 10 bases from J, with 14 bases between. CDR1 and CDR2 (germline): DFQATT, SNEGSKA (reference sequence). This CDR3 region has 14 residues. CDR3 sequence: CSARVGGRGSPLHF. The DNA for the CDR3 is TGCAGTGCTAGAGTAGGGGGGCGAGGGTCACCCCTCCACTTT.

This clonotype was found a few times. V is TRBV6-2 or TRBV6-3 and J is TRBJ1-5, with D uncertain. This CDR3 is built from 14 residues. The V gene lost 1 base and the J gene lost 5 bases, with 9 bases spanning the gap. Per germline, CDR1 MNHEY and CDR2 SVGEGT. The CDR3 reads CASSYFTRDQPQHF. In DNA, the CDR3 is TGTGCCAGCAGTTACTTCACACGGGATCAGCCCCAGCATTTT.

V and J are TRBV19 and TRBJ2-7; a possible D gene is TRBD2 (5 bases). V lost 1 base, J lost 0 bases, and 13 bases lay in between. CDR3 length: 16 amino acids. The germline CDR1 and CDR2 sequences are LNHDA and SQIVND (reference sequence). CDR3 protein: CASSIVSAGGSYEQYF. CDR3 DNA sequence: TGTGCCAGTAGTATAGTGTCAGCCGGAGGCTCCTACGAGCAGTACTTC.

This clonotype was seen repeatedly, ten times or more. The chain links TRBV12-3 or TRBV12-4 to TRBJ2-2; D not resolved. V was trimmed by 5 bases and J by 7 bases, leaving 11 bases between them. The CDR3 contains 13 residues. The CDR3 region is CASSRVSGGELFF. The CDR3 nucleotides read TGTGCCAGCAGTCGCGTCTCTGGCGGGGAGCTGTTTTTT.

V and J are TRBV12-3 or TRBV12-4 and TRBJ1-3; D perhaps matches TRBD1 (6 bases). Between the trimmed V and J ends, which lost 5 bases and 1 base, there was a span of 12 bases. The CDR3 runs to 15 residues. The CDR3 region is CASSLTTGSGNTIYF. The CDR3 region has the DNA TGTGCCAGCAGTCTCACAACAGGGTCTGGAAACACCATATATTTT.